The present entry profiles one T cell receptor beta chain with its context. This clone was seen once. The antigen this receptor binds is unknown. Qualities for individual bases were not recorded, and no much larger clone is one base off. Receptor libraries were prepared by the immunoSEQ multiplex PCR assay. TCRdb stores this immuneACCESS table with in-frame sequences only. Part of the clones is absent; in the studies checked, under half of the shortfall reflects unresolved V genes, and no reason is known for the rest. The sample includes roughly 70,000 clones, with around 90% observed a single time. The leading ten clones occupy approximately 1.1% of the sample. These data originate in a study of T cell changes during pregnancy in multiple sclerosis (dated by TCRdb to about 2019). Background on the whole study: The study examined how the T cell repertoire changed over the course of pregnancy in women with multiple sclerosis.

The receptor's source is a female donor with multiple sclerosis, enrolled in a pregnancy study. This specimen consisted of peripheral blood, obtained in the third trimester of pregnancy.

The DNA sequence follows: TGTGCCAGCAGGACCGGGACAGGGACGAAGACCCAGTACTTC. Its product reads: CASRTGTGTKTQYF. Recombination joined TRBV27 with TRBJ2-5; 9 bases in between match TRBD1. Based on the germline V gene (reference sequence), the CDR1 and CDR2 sequences are MNHEY and SMNVEV. The CDR3 runs 14 amino acids, cysteine and phenylalanine included. Of the read, only the CDR3 DNA is kept; its 42 bases are in frame from base 1. The V end gives up 6 bases and the J end 6 bases, leaving 8 bases in the junction not matched to a gene.